This T cell receptor beta chain was found in a study of blood T cell repertoires in COVID-19. The CDR3 is 15 residues long. V lost 5 bases to trimming and J lost 9 bases, with 20 bases between them. The germline V gene encodes CDR1 LNHNV and CDR2 YYDKDF (reference sequence). Clones were sequenced by immunoSEQ multiplex PCR, and TCRdb holds only the in-frame ones, with some missing. The sample lists fewer than 350,000 clones, around 86% seen once, with just under 3% in the top ten. The chain recombines TRBV15 with TRBJ2-1; D might be TRBD2 (7 bases). This sequence was found in a woman aged 55 to 70 with active or convalescent COVID-19. The sequenced material came from peripheral blood. CDR3 DNA: TGTGCCACCAGCCCACGGGGGGCAGGGGAGGGTGAGCAGTTCTTC. It specifies CATSPRGAGEGEQFF. Using reference TRBV15 and TRBJ2-1 for the parts outside the CDR3, the full variable domain is DAMVIQNPRYQVTQFGKPVTLSCSQTLNHNVMYWYQQKSSQAPKLLFHYYDKDFNNEADTPDNFQSRRPNTSFCFLDIRSPGLGDTAMYLCATSPRGAGEGEQFFGPGTRLTVL.